The 22 T cell receptor beta chains in this list originate from one sample, sequenced in a study of T cell repertoires in aging, cancer and after chemotherapy. Rearranged V-D-J TRB sequences were amplified with a mixed TRB-A/B primer pool. Each CDR3 protein is one row after TCRdb ran MiXCR on the multiplex PCR reads. In the table there are over 15,000 distinct CDR3 sequences, around 38% of which are singletons. TCR beta rearrangements were amplified from peripheral blood genomic DNA. Sequencing was performed on blood. Receptors were obtained from a human donor with a solid tumor.

The J gene is TRBJ2-5, the V gene TRBV6-2 or TRBV6-3; a weak D match, TRBD2 (6 bases). The DNA end favors TRBJ2-7, so the J call may be wrong. CDR1 and CDR2 (germline): MNHEY, SVGEGT. The CDR3 extends over 13 amino acids. The CDR3 region is CASRGTSNYEQYF. DNA for the CDR3: TGTGCCAGCAGGGGCACTAGCAATTACGAGCAGTACTTC.

This clonotype was found a few times. The rearrangement uses TRBV5-6 and TRBJ2-7; TRBD1 is a possible D gene (5 bases). CDR1 SGHDT and CDR2 YYEEEE come from the germline V gene. The V and J ends lost 0 bases and 7 bases respectively, with 11 bases between them. The length of the CDR3 is 13 residues. CDR3 nucleotide sequence: TGTGCCAGCAGCTTGGATGTGGGGCGTGAGCAGTACTTC. Encoded protein: CASSLDVGREQYF.

This clonotype has just a few counts. The chain has TRBV19 and TRBJ2-3; D is uncertain. The germline V gene encodes CDR1 LNHDA and CDR2 SQIVND (reference sequence). The CDR3 loop spans 14 amino acids. Trimming left V 0 bases short and J 7 bases short, with 11 bases between. CDR3: CASSIDRQFNTQYF. CDR3 DNA sequence: TGTGCCAGTAGTATAGACAGGCAGTTCAATACGCAGTATTTT. Drawing the rest from reference TRBV19 and TRBJ2-3, the complete variable domain is DGGITQSPKYLFRKEGQNVTLSCEQNLNHDAMYWYRQDPGQGLRLIYYSQIVNDFQKGDIAEGYSVSREKKESFPLTVTSAQKNPTAFYLCASSIDRQFNTQYFGPGTRLTVL.

This clonotype is judged medium-sized. The genes are TRBV18 and TRBJ2-2; 8 nucleotides line up with TRBD2. The CDR3 is made up of 18 amino acids. The germline CDR1 and CDR2 sequences are KGHSH and LQKENI. Trimming cost V 3 bases and J 2 bases; bases outside gene matches: 11. CDR3 sequence: CASSPQPLAGVNTGELFF. CDR3 in DNA: TGTGCCAGCTCACCCCAGCCCCTAGCGGGCGTAAACACCGGGGAGCTGTTTTTT.

A few counts support this clonotype. This chain uses TRBV30 with TRBJ1-6, with 8 bases matching TRBD1. The CDR3 spans 14 residues. Trimming cost V 2 bases and J 10 bases; bases outside gene matches: 7. Germline V lookup: CDR1 GTSNPN, CDR2 SVGIG (reference sequence). Written as DNA, the CDR3 is TGTGCCTGGAGTCGACAGGGGCGGGGGTCACCCCTCCACTTT. Translation: CAWSRQGRGSPLHF.

J is TRBJ2-1 and V is TRBV24-1; 7 positions agree with TRBD2. V dropped 0 bases and J dropped 5; count of bases not matched to a gene: 15. This CDR3 has 19 amino acids. Germline CDR1 reads KGHDR; CDR2 reads SFDVKD. The CDR3 DNA reads TGTGCCACCAGTGATTTGCCGAGACTAGCCAAATCCCCCCACAATGAGCAGTTCTTC. Translation gives CATSDLPRLAKSPHNEQFF.

This clonotype came up a few times. The chain links TRBV5-6 to TRBJ2-2; no firm D call. CDR3 length: 12 residues. The V gene lost 1 base and the J gene lost 2 bases, with 0 bases spanning the gap. Germline lookup yields CDR1 SGHDT and CDR2 YYEEEE. The CDR3 protein is CASSLNTGELFF. DNA for the CDR3: TGTGCCAGCAGCTTGAACACCGGGGAGCTGTTTTTT.

The CDR3 sequence is CASSSRLDEGETQYF. Written as DNA, the CDR3 is TGTGCCAGCAGCAGCCGTCTAGATGAAGGGGAGACCCAGTACTTC. V and J are TRBV21-1 and TRBJ2-5. TRBV21-1 is assigned pseudogene status. The CDR3 spans 15 residues.

The chain links TRBV7-2 to TRBJ2-2; D perhaps matches TRBD1 (5 bases). Trimming took off 1 base at V and 6 bases at J, with 15 bases between the two ends. This CDR3 has 16 residues. Germline values: CDR1 SGHTA, CDR2 FQGNSA. DNA for the CDR3: TGTGCCAGCAGCTTAGGGGGTGCAGGGTCCCCCGGGGAGCTGTTTTTT. It codes for CASSLGGAGSPGELFF.

This clonotype turned up a few times. The CDR3, as DNA: TGTGCCAGTACCCGCCGTGGGATGGGGGACGCTGAAGCTTTCTTT. Encoded protein: CASTRRGMGDAEAFF. This rearrangement joins TRBV19 to TRBJ1-1; a possible D gene is TRBD1 (5 bases). The V gene lost 7 bases and the J gene lost 6 bases, with 21 bases spanning the gap. This CDR3 is built from 15 residues. Germline V gene sequence: CDR1 LNHDA, CDR2 SQIVND (reference sequence).

This clonotype was picked up a small number of times. The gene calls are TRBV6-2 or TRBV6-3 and TRBJ2-1, with D perhaps TRBD2 (5 bases). V lost 6 bases and J 1 base, leaving 13 bases between the germline ends. This CDR3 is built from 15 residues. Germline loops: CDR1 MNHEY, CDR2 SVGEGT. The CDR3 here is CASSQTIASYNEQFF. CDR3 nucleotides: TGTGCCAGCAGCCAAACAATAGCGTCCTACAATGAGCAGTTCTTC.

This chain connects TRBV5-6 to TRBJ2-3; no reliable D call. Germline CDR1 reads SGHDT; CDR2 reads YYEEEE. This CDR3 comprises 14 residues. Trimming removed 2 bases at V and 1 base at J, with 8 bases between. As DNA, the CDR3 is TGTGCCAGCAGCTTCGTACACGGCACAGATACGCAGTATTTT. It translates to CASSFVHGTDTQYF.

The table lists this clonotype with a few counts. The chain employs TRBV10-3 and TRBJ1-3; 8 nucleotides line up with TRBD1. Trimming at V came to 5 bases and at J to 3 bases, leaving 6 bases not matched to a gene. This CDR3 contains 15 residues. Germline lookup yields CDR1 ENHRY and CDR2 SYGVKD. CDR3 protein: CAISLGTGNGNTIYF. The CDR3 DNA reads as TGTGCCATCAGTCTTGGGACAGGCAATGGAAACACCATATATTTT.

CDR3 DNA: TGTGCCAGCAGCTGGGGGTCTAGCACAGATACGCAGTATTTT. It codes for CASSWGSSTDTQYF. The V gene is TRBV6-2 or TRBV6-3, the J gene TRBJ2-3; D is possibly TRBD1 or TRBD2 (5 bases each). Per the germline V gene, CDR1 is MNHEY and CDR2 is SVGEGT. Trimming cost V 6 bases and J 0 bases, with 10 bases left between them. The CDR3 spans 14 residues.

This clonotype was counted a few times. This chain uses TRBV10-3 with TRBJ2-1, with TRBD2 matching 7 bases. The V segment lost 6 bases and the J segment 6 bases; nucleotides outside the gene matches: 8. Per germline, CDR1 ENHRY and CDR2 SYGVKD. CDR3 length: 14 residues. CDR3 amino acids: CAIRNLREGNEQFF. The CDR3 DNA sequence: TGTGCCATCAGGAACTTGAGGGAGGGCAATGAGCAGTTCTTC.

The chain joins TRBV9 to TRBJ1-2; no definite D call. Deletions cut 0 bases from V and 7 bases from J, with 16 bases between. The germline V gene has CDR1 SGDLS and CDR2 YYNGEE. CDR3 size: 15 residues. DNA of the CDR3: TGTGCCAGCAGCGTAGACGTGGGAGGGAAACTTGGCTACACCTTC. This sequence encodes CASSVDVGGKLGYTF.

This clonotype is judged medium-sized. The rearrangement uses TRBV19 and TRBJ1-4, with D hard to call. This CDR3 spans 15 amino acids. CDR1 and CDR2 from the germline V gene are LNHDA and SQIVND (reference sequence). Trimming pared 4 bases from V and 7 bases from J, leaving 16 bases between. The CDR3 region has the DNA TGTGCCAGTAGTACGGATGTGGCACGCCCTGAAAAACTGTTTTTT. It yields the protein CASSTDVARPEKLFF.

This clonotype is medium-sized by share. The chain uses TRBV29-1 and TRBJ2-3; 15 nucleotides match TRBD2. Germline CDR1 is SQVTM and CDR2 is ANQGSEA. The CDR3 loop spans 15 amino acids. After removal of 4 bases from V and 1 base from J, the junction contained 0 bases not matched to a gene. The CDR3 loop is CSVGTSGGGTDTQYF. The CDR3 DNA follows: TGCAGCGTTGGGACTAGCGGGGGGGGCACAGATACGCAGTATTTT.

There are a few counts of this clonotype. The V call is TRBV5-6, the J call TRBJ2-1, with TRBD2 identical over 10 bases. Germline V gives CDR1 SGHDT, CDR2 YYEEEE. The trim removed 4 bases at V and 4 bases at J, leaving 11 bases unmatched. The CDR3 covers 17 residues. CDR3 loop: CASSHQPGTSVYNEQFF. Here the CDR3 DNA reads TGTGCCAGCAGCCACCAACCCGGGACTAGCGTATACAATGAGCAGTTCTTC.

The count of this clonotype is one. The chain recombines TRBV14 with TRBJ2-2, with D perhaps assigned TRBD1 or TRBD2 (5 bases each). This CDR3 has 15 amino acids. V lost 2 bases and J 5 bases, leaving 12 bases between the germline ends. Germline V gene data show CDR1 as SGHDN and CDR2 as FVKESK. CDR3 bases: TGTGCCAGCAGCCAATTCAAATGGGGGACCGGGGAGCTGTTTTTT. Encoded protein: CASSQFKWGTGELFF.

The chain has TRBV13 and TRBJ1-1, with 8 positions matching TRBD1. V lost 5 bases to trimming and J lost 1 base; unmatched junction nucleotides: 15. The CDR3 is made up of 18 amino acids. CDR1 is PRHDT, CDR2 FYEKMQ, per germline (reference sequence). This CDR3 is CASSVTPGQVKGNTEAFF. CDR3 coding DNA: TGTGCCAGCAGCGTGACCCCGGGACAGGTTAAAGGGAACACTGAAGCTTTCTTT.

This clonotype is labeled medium-sized (0.01 to 0.1%). V gene TRBV19 combines with J gene TRBJ2-2; 7 bases are a match to TRBD2. Germline-derived CDR1 and CDR2 are LNHDA and SQIVND (reference sequence). V shed 5 bases and J 2 bases; nucleotides not matched to a gene: 8. The CDR3 extends over 16 amino acids. The CDR3 DNA reads TGTGCCAGTAGTCCGCACCCGGGACTAAACACCGGGGAGCTGTTTTTT. Protein: CASSPHPGLNTGELFF.